The clone carrying this T cell receptor (beta chain) appeared many times. TCRdb re-derived calls from the 5' RACE reads in MiXCR, one entry per CDR3 protein. The table records more than 75,000 distinct CDR3 sequences, around 3.5% of them present only once. These data originate in a study of neurological immune-mediated disorders. Sequenced: PBMCs. The sequence was obtained from a woman aged 45-65 years with multiple sclerosis.

The CDR3 DNA sequence: TGTGCCAGCAGCACAAACACAGATACGCAGTATTTT. Translating gives CASSTNTDTQYF. V and J are TRBV7-2 and TRBJ2-3; D gene unclear. The germline gives CDR1 SGHTA, CDR2 FQGNSA. This CDR3 is built from 12 residues. V lost 5 bases and J 2 bases, leaving 5 bases between the germline ends.